These 9 T cell receptor beta chains originate from one sample sequenced in a study of blood T cell repertoires in COVID-19. Sequencing used immunoSEQ multiplex PCR; TCRdb keeps in-frame clones, though not all of them. This table holds 150,000 to 200,000 clones, around 84% found once. Sequenced: peripheral blood. These receptors were taken from an older woman with COVID-19, enrolled during active disease.

The CDR3 loop reads CAISLDQGRGETQYF. In DNA form, the CDR3 reads TGTGCCATCTCCCTTGACCAGGGGCGCGGGGAGACCCAGTACTTC. This sequence joins TRBV10-3 and TRBJ2-5; possible D gene TRBD1, 6 bases. Per the germline V gene, CDR1 is ENHRY and CDR2 is SYGVKD. The length of the CDR3 is 15 residues. V lost 8 bases and J 5 bases, leaving 21 bases between the germline ends.

The chain is built from TRBV18 and TRBJ2-1; 8 bases align to TRBD1. The CDR3 consists of 16 residues. The junction had 8 bases not matched to a gene; V was cut back by 3 bases and J by 4 bases. CDR1 and CDR2 from the germline V gene are KGHSH and LQKENI. CDR3 amino acids: CASSPPTGTGYNEQFF. DNA for the CDR3: TGTGCCAGCTCACCCCCAACCGGGACAGGATACAATGAGCAGTTCTTC.

This chain links TRBV28 with TRBJ1-2; D ambiguous. Trimming shortened V by 5 bases and J by 0 bases, and 7 bases separated the two germline ends. The CDR3 extends over 13 amino acids. Germline CDR1 MDHEN, CDR2 SYDVKM. This chain's CDR3 is CASSREANYGYTF. In nucleotides, the CDR3 is TGTGCCAGCAGTAGAGAAGCTAACTATGGCTACACCTTC.

V gene TRBV28 combines with J gene TRBJ1-2, with D possibly being TRBD1 (6 bases). The CDR3 consists of 13 residues. The germline CDR1 and CDR2 sequences are MDHEN and SYDVKM. Trimming shortened V by 2 bases and J by 3 bases, and 7 bases separated the two germline ends. The CDR3, as DNA: TGTGCCAGCAGTTTAACAGGGCACTATGGCTACACCTTC. This encodes CASSLTGHYGYTF.

This sequence joins TRBV5-1 and TRBJ2-3; TRBD2 might be the D (6 bases). The CDR3 sequence is 14 residues long. Germline CDR1 SGHRS, CDR2 YFSETQ. Trimming removed 8 bases at V and 0 bases at J, with 13 bases between. CDR3 nucleotide sequence: TGCGCCAGTAACCGGGACTTAAGCACAGATACGCAGTATTTT. It codes for CASNRDLSTDTQYF.

The V gene is TRBV6-5, the J gene TRBJ2-6, with D possibly matching TRBD1 (6 bases). The length of the CDR3 is 16 residues. Germline loops: CDR1 MNHEY, CDR2 SVGAGI. V lost 2 bases and J 4 bases, leaving 12 bases between the germline ends. The CDR3 is CASSYRQGLGANVLTF. CDR3 DNA: TGTGCCAGCAGTTACCGGCAGGGGCTAGGGGCCAACGTCCTGACTTTC.

V is TRBV6-5 and J is TRBJ2-2; no clear D gene. Germline V CDR1 and CDR2: MNHEY, SVGAGI. The CDR3 runs to 13 residues. Trimming left V 7 bases short and J 2 bases short, with 8 bases between. CDR3 in DNA: TGTGCCAGCACTTTACTTAACACCGGGGAGCTGTTTTTT. Its translation: CASTLLNTGELFF.

The genes are TRBV15 and TRBJ2-3; D possibly corresponds to TRBD2 (5 bases). The CDR3 totals 16 residues. Trimming removed 3 bases from V and 1 base from J, with 14 bases in between. Germline V CDR1 and CDR2: LNHNV, YYDKDF (reference sequence). CDR3 DNA sequence: TGTGCCACCAGCAGCGTAGGGCTAGCTGGCACAGATACGCAGTATTTT. Encoded protein: CATSSVGLAGTDTQYF.

The V call is TRBV6-2 or TRBV6-3, the J call TRBJ1-5, with 9 bases identical to TRBD1. Per germline, CDR1 MNHEY and CDR2 SVGEGT. The CDR3 has 17 residues. J lost 0 bases, V lost 2 bases, and 5 bases had no gene match. In nucleotides, the CDR3 is TGTGCCAGCAGTTACCCGGGACAGGGCTATAGCAATCAGCCCCAGCATTTT. This sequence encodes CASSYPGQGYSNQPQHF.